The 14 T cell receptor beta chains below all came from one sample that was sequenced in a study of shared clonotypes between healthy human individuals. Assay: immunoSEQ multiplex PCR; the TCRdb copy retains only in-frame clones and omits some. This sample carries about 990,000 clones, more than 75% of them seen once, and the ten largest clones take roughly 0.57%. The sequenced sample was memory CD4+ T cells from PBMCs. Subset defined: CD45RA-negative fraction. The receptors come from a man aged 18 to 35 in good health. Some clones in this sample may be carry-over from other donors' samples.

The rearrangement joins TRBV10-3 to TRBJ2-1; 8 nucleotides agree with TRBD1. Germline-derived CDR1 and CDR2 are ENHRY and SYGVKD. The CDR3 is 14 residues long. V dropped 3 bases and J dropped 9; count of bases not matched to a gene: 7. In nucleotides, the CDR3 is TGTGCCATCAGTGATCGTCAGGGGGCAGGTGAGCAGTTCTTC. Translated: CAISDRQGAGEQFF.

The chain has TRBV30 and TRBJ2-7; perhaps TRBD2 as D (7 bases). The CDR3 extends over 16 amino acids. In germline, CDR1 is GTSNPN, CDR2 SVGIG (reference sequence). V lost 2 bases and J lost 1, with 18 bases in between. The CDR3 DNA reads TGTGCCTGGAGTAGGAGTGGGGGAGGGGGTTCCTACGAGCAGTACTTC. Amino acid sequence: CAWSRSGGGGSYEQYF.

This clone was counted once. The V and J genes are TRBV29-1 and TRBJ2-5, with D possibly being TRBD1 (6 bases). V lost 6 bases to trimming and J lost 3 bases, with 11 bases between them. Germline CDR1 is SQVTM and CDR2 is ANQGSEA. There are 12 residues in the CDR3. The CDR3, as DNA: TGCAGCGTGGGGGCAGGAGAAGAGACCCAGTACTTC. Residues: CSVGAGEETQYF.

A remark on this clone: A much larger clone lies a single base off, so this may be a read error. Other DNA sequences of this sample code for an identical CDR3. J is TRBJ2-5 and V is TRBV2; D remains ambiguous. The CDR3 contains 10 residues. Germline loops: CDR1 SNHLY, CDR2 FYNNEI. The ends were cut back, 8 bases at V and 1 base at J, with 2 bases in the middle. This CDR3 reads CASGQETQYF. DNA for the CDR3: TGTGCCAGCGGCCAAGAGACCCAGTACTTC.

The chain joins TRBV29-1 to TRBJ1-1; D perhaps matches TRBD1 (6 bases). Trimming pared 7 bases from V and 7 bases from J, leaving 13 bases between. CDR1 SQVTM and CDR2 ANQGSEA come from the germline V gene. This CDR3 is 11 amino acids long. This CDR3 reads CSGQDRLEAFF. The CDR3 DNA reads TGCAGCGGGCAAGACAGGCTTGAAGCTTTCTTT. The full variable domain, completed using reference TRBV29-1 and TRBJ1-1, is SAVISQKPSRDICQRGTSLTIQCQVDSQVTMMFWYRQQPGQSLTLIATANQGSEATYESGFVIDKFPISRPNLTFSTLTVSNMSPEDSSIYLCSGQDRLEAFFGQGTRLTVV.

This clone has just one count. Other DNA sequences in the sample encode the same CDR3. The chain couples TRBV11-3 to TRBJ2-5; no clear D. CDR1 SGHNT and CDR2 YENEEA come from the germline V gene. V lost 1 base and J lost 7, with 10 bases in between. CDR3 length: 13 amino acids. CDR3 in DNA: TGTGCCAGCAGCTTAGGCCAGCTAGGGACCCAGTACTTC. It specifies CASSLGQLGTQYF.

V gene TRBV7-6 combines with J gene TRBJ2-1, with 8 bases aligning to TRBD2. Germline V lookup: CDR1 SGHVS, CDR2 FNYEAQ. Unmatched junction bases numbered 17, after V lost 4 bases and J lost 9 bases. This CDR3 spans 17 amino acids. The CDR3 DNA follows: TGTGCCAGCAGCTGGGAACCGTGGGGTAGCGGGAAGGCTGAGCAGTTCTTC. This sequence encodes CASSWEPWGSGKAEQFF.

The CDR3 loop reads CASSLIDNGYTF. The CDR3 DNA sequence: TGTGCCAGCAGTTTGATAGACAATGGCTACACCTTC. This chain connects TRBV28 to TRBJ1-2; D remains ambiguous. The CDR3 covers 12 residues. Trimming left V 3 bases short and J 6 bases short, with 8 bases between. Germline CDR1 MDHEN, CDR2 SYDVKM.

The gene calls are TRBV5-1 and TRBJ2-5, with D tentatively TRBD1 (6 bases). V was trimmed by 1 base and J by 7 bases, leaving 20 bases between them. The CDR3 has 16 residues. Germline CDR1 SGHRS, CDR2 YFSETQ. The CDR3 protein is CASSLSPGAQLGTQYF. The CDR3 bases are TGCGCCAGCAGCTTGAGTCCAGGGGCCCAGTTGGGGACCCAGTACTTC.

The CDR3, as DNA: TGTGCCAGCAGCCAACCACTAGCGGGAGGGGGCAATGAGCAGTTCTTC. Protein sequence: CASSQPLAGGGNEQFF. This chain uses TRBV4-2 with TRBJ2-1, with 13 nucleotides matching TRBD2. The CDR3 is 16 residues long. Germline values: CDR1 LGHNA, CDR2 YNFKEQ. Trimming took 2 bases from V and 6 from J; bases not matched to a gene: 4.

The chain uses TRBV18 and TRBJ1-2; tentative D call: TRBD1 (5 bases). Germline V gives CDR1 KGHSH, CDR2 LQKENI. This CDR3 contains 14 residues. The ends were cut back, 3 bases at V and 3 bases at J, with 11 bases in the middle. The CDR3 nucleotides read TGTGCCAGCTCACCTGATCAGGGTGACTATGGCTACACCTTC. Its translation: CASSPDQGDYGYTF.

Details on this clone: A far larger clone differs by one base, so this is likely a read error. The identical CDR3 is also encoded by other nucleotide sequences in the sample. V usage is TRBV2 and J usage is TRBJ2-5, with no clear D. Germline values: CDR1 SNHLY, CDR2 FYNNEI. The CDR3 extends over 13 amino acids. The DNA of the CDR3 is TGCGCCAGCAGTGAATCAGGCGGTGGGACCCAGTACTTC. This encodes CASSESGGGTQYF.

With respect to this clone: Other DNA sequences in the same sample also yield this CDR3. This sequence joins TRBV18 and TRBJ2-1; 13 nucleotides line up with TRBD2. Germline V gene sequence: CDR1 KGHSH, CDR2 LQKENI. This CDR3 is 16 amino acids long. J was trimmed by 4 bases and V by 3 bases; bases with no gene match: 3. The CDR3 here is CASSPGLAGAYNEQFF. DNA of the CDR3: TGTGCCAGCTCACCTGGACTAGCGGGAGCATACAATGAGCAGTTCTTC.

CDR3 residues: CASSYTGTSFTDTQYF. In DNA form, the CDR3 reads TGTGCCAGCAGTTACACGGGGACTAGCTTCACAGATACGCAGTATTTT. The gene calls are TRBV6-5 and TRBJ2-3; 9 nucleotides align to TRBD2. CDR1 is MNHEY, CDR2 SVGAGI, per germline. V lost 2 bases, J lost 2 bases, and 5 bases stayed unmatched. The CDR3 length is 16 residues.